This is a list of T cell receptor beta chains from one sample in a study of T-cell reconstitution after alpha-beta-depleted transplantation in children. TCRdb ran MiXCR on the PCR reads and lists one entry per CDR3 protein. The sample carries about 980,000 distinct CDR3 sequences, about 29% recorded once. The material sequenced was PBMCs, mostly from graft donor cells, taken 360 days after TCRalphabeta/CD19-depleted stem cell transplant. The origin of the receptors is a boy less than two years old who had a stem cell transplant for SCID, so the T cells may come from the graft donor. CDR3s include the opening cysteine and the closing phenylalanine or tryptophan. Fields, in order: V gene, J gene, CDR3 protein.

TRBV7-8	TRBJ1-6	CASSLDRRPLHF
TRBV20-1	TRBJ1-5	CSARLITGFQPQHF
TRBV7-9	TRBJ2-5	CASSQSAGQETQYF
TRBV4-1	TRBJ2-3	CASSQAGQPKSTDTQYF
TRBV27	TRBJ2-7	CASSLRFGTIEQYF
TRBV9	TRBJ2-1	CASSPQGATNYNEQFF
TRBV4-3	TRBJ1-1	CASSYTGKGGTEAFF
TRBV29-1	TRBJ2-3	CSVDWGRVSLDTQYF
TRBV5-8	TRBJ2-7	CASSLGRPIYEQYF
TRBV29-1	TRBJ2-1	CSALETSRDEQFF
TRBV7-8	TRBJ1-3	CASSLAGSRGRSGNTIYF
TRBV12-3/TRBV12-4	TRBJ1-4	CASSFRAYEKLFF
TRBV5-5	TRBJ2-4	CASSLAWVAGEINIQYF
TRBV24-1	TRBJ2-1	CATSAVNEQFF
TRBV5-1	TRBJ2-7	CASSLSGRLIHEQYF
TRBV24-1	TRBJ2-3	CATSGGGQDLTDTQYF
TRBV10-3	TRBJ2-5	CAISEGHRKETQYF
TRBV28	TRBJ1-1	CASRTGQLPEAFF
TRBV20-1	TRBJ2-3	CSASYGTLAGADTQYF
TRBV9	TRBJ1-5	CASSQGAFSNQPQHF
TRBV12-3/TRBV12-4	TRBJ2-3	CASSKGTDTQYF
TRBV5-1	TRBJ2-7	CASSHRGEPYEQYF
TRBV18	TRBJ2-5	CASSRAGTSGSGETQYF
TRBV18	TRBJ2-5	CASSLAGSAETQYF
TRBV12-3/TRBV12-4	TRBJ1-6	CASSLGPANSPLHF
TRBV12-3/TRBV12-4	TRBJ2-3	CASSSDLVFFADTQYF
TRBV7-9	TRBJ2-1	CASSSMTSGSYNEQFF
TRBV15	TRBJ2-5	CATVGVRQETQYF
TRBV5-1	TRBJ2-3	CASSPTMTGAYTDTQYF
TRBV10-3	TRBJ2-3	CAISESVDTQYF
TRBV12-3/TRBV12-4	TRBJ2-7	CASSFTSWGYEQYF
TRBV6-2/TRBV6-3	TRBJ2-5	CASRLYGMAETKLYQETQYF
TRBV7-2	TRBJ2-1	CASRPVRASTVDEQFF
TRBV7-2	TRBJ1-1	CASRPRQVRTEAFF
TRBV20-1	TRBJ1-1	CSARRKGHTEAFF
TRBV4-2	TRBJ2-1	CASSQDPGPASGYNEQFF
TRBV5-1	TRBJ2-1	CASSKTSGVSSYNEQFF
TRBV12-3/TRBV12-4	TRBJ2-7	CASSFRRSSYEQYF
TRBV9	TRBJ2-7	CASSPGVLTSYEQYF
TRBV7-2	TRBJ2-7	CASSVDRSLEQYF